This TCR beta chain originates from a study of T cells in Graves' hyperthyroidism and ophthalmopathy. These patients, aged 18 to 65, had recently diagnosed hyperthyroidism lasting under 2 months. Uncontrolled infections, other autoimmune diseases, pregnancy or lactation led to exclusion of patients. For the diagnoses, clinical symptoms, serum thyroxine and TRAb, thyroid ultrasound and orbital computed tomography were used. Cells are PBMCs isolated from 10 ml of fresh blood. TCR beta CDR3 region amplification was performed from RNA transcripts. Initially, a first-round RT-PCR of the TCR CDR3 employed the HTBI primer set. TCRdb recomputed calls from the multiplex PCR reads with MiXCR, one row per CDR3 protein. The sample consists of roughly 400,000 distinct CDR3 sequences, about 25% of them appearing once. The sample comprised blood. The receptor was derived from a man aged 45-60 years with Graves' hyperthyroidism.

CDR3 bases: TGCGCCAGCAGTCAGGGGGTCACCTACGAGCAGTACTTC. The encoded protein is CASSQGVTYEQYF. The chain uses TRBV5-1 and TRBJ2-7; 7 bases agree with TRBD1. Germline values: CDR1 SGHRS, CDR2 YFSETQ. The ends lost 5 bases at V and 2 bases at J; junction bases unmatched: 4. The CDR3 sequence is 13 residues long.